These 30 T cell receptor beta chains came from one sample sequenced in a study of shared clonotypes between healthy human individuals (dated by TCRdb to 2018 to 2020). The library relied on the immunoSEQ multiplex PCR assay. Drawn from immuneACCESS, this table holds only the in-frame rearrangements with V and J called that TCRdb kept. Clones are partly lost; checked studies trace under half to an unresolved V gene and leave the rest unexplained. Here the sample has fewer than 600,000 clones; roughly four fifths occur a single time. 12% of the sample comes from the top ten. The sample consisted of PBMCs. The receptors shown here come from a woman between 35 and 50 years old in good health. Some clones in this sample may be carry-over from other donors' samples.

As for this clone: An end of the junction differs from the germline gene, which may be a read error. V gene TRBV30 combines with J gene TRBJ1-2, with no clear D. CDR1 and CDR2 from the germline V gene are GTSNPN and SVGIG (reference sequence). The CDR3 loop spans 12 amino acids. The CDR3 nucleotides are TGTGCCTGGATGGTTCCTAACTGTGGCTACACCTTC. Its protein product is CAWMVPNCGYTF.

V usage is TRBV15 and J usage is TRBJ1-3; D call uncertain. CDR1 and CDR2 from the germline V gene are LNHNV and YYDKDF (reference sequence). This CDR3 is 15 amino acids long. V shed 0 bases and J shed 0 bases, with 6 bases lying between them. CDR3 loop: CATSRDRISGNTIYF. CDR3 bases: TGTGCCACCAGCAGAGATCGCATCTCTGGAAACACCATATATTTT.

CDR3 sequence: CASSPSQDYGYTF. The CDR3 coding sequence is TGTGCCAGCAGCCCCTCCCAGGACTATGGCTACACCTTC. The chain couples TRBV11-2 to TRBJ1-2; D is uncertain. In germline, CDR1 is SGHAT, CDR2 FQNNGV. V lost 5 bases, J lost 3 bases, and 10 bases lay in between. CDR3 length: 13 residues.

This clone was detected only once. The rearrangement links TRBV7-9 to TRBJ1-2; 7 nucleotides match TRBD1. The CDR3 is made up of 14 amino acids. The trim removed 5 bases at V and 4 bases at J, leaving 7 bases unmatched. Germline V gene lookup returns CDR1 SEHNR and CDR2 FQNEAQ (reference sequence). The CDR3, as DNA: TGTGCCAGCAGCCTACCCGGGACAGCCTATGGCTACACCTTC. Its protein is CASSLPGTAYGYTF. Full variable domain (rest looked up from reference TRBV7-9 and TRBJ1-2): DTGVSQNPRHKITKRGQNVTFRCDPISEHNRLYWYRQTLGQGPEFLTYFQNEAQLEKSRLLSDRFSAERPKGSFSTLEIQRTEQGDSAMYLCASSLPGTAYGYTFGSGTRLTVV.

A note on this clone: Within the sample, other DNA sequences also encode this same CDR3. The chain couples TRBV29-1 to TRBJ1-2, with unresolved D. V was trimmed by 3 bases and J by 2 bases, leaving 4 bases between them. The CDR3 totals 11 residues. The germline V gene has CDR1 SQVTM and CDR2 ANQGSEA. CDR3 loop: CSVDGNYGYTF. CDR3 DNA sequence: TGCAGCGTTGACGGAAACTATGGCTACACCTTC.

CDR3 protein: CASSQGGPAFF. CDR3 coding DNA: TGTGCCAGCAGTCAAGGGGGACCAGCTTTCTTT. The chain uses TRBV25-1 and TRBJ1-1; possibly TRBD1 for D (6 bases). Trimming removed 5 bases from V and 10 bases from J, with 11 bases in between. The CDR3 totals 11 residues. Germline values: CDR1 MGHDK, CDR2 SYGVNS.

The chain is built from TRBV30 and TRBJ2-5; TRBD2 agrees at 8 bases. There are 15 residues in the CDR3. Germline V lookup: CDR1 GTSNPN, CDR2 SVGIG (reference sequence). Losses at the gene ends were 5 bases for V and 7 bases for J; bases not matched to a gene: 15. The CDR3: CAWRAGVGPRGTQYF. CDR3 in DNA: TGTGCCTGGCGAGCGGGAGTCGGCCCCAGGGGGACCCAGTACTTC.

This chain connects TRBV19 to TRBJ2-6; 13 bases are shared with TRBD2. This CDR3 region has 17 residues. The germline gives CDR1 LNHDA, CDR2 SQIVND (reference sequence). V was clipped by 6 bases and J by 2 bases; unmatched bases: 4. This CDR3 reads CASSQLAGGAGANVLTF. The CDR3 DNA reads TGTGCCAGTAGCCAACTAGCGGGAGGGGCTGGGGCCAACGTCCTGACTTTC.

The chain has TRBV10-2 and TRBJ2-1, with D hard to call. The CDR3 is 13 amino acids. Germline V gene sequence: CDR1 WSHSY, CDR2 SAAADI. Trimming left V 8 bases short and J 4 bases short, with 12 bases between. The CDR3 is CASRATRYNEQFF. CDR3 coding DNA: TGCGCCAGCCGGGCGACACGGTACAATGAGCAGTTCTTC.

V is TRBV29-1 and J is TRBJ1-2; D is unresolved. Per the germline V gene, CDR1 is SQVTM and CDR2 is ANQGSEA. The CDR3 totals 16 residues. Trimming shortened V by 1 base and J by 7 bases, and 22 bases separated the two germline ends. This chain's CDR3 is CSVEALRGQYIGGYTF. CDR3 bases: TGCAGCGTTGAAGCTCTAAGAGGGCAATATATAGGTGGCTACACCTTC.

The chain recombines TRBV9 with TRBJ1-3, with D maybe TRBD1 (5 bases). The ends were cut back, 4 bases at V and 1 base at J, with 15 bases in the middle. Germline values: CDR1 SGDLS, CDR2 YYNGEE. This CDR3 is built from 16 residues. Written as DNA, the CDR3 is TGTGCCAGCAGCAATCGGGACGGAGCATCTGGAAACACCATATATTTT. Translation gives CASSNRDGASGNTIYF. Combining the CDR3 with reference TRBV9 and TRBJ1-3 gives the whole variable domain DSGVTQTPKHLITATGQRVTLRCSPRSGDLSVYWYQQSLDQGLQFLIQYYNGEERAKGNILERFSAQQFPDLHSELNLSSLELGDSALYFCASSNRDGASGNTIYFGEGSWLTVV.

This chain joins TRBV5-5 and TRBJ1-4; D unresolved. V was trimmed by 2 bases and J by 8 bases, leaving 10 bases between them. Per the germline V gene, CDR1 is SGHKS and CDR2 is YYEKEE (reference sequence). The CDR3 has 13 amino acids. CDR3 DNA sequence: TGTGCCAGCAGCTTAGAGGTGGTGGAAAAACTGTTTTTT. The encoded protein is CASSLEVVEKLFF.

The CDR3 nucleotides read TGTGCCAGCGCAGCTAGCGGGAGTAGTACCGGGGAGCTGTTTTTT. It codes for CASAASGSSTGELFF. The chain is built from TRBV7-8 and TRBJ2-2; 10 bases align to TRBD2. V dropped 8 bases and J dropped 5; count of bases not matched to a gene: 8. The germline V gene encodes CDR1 SGHVS and CDR2 FQNEAQ. The CDR3 totals 15 residues.

The chain links TRBV5-8 to TRBJ2-3; 9 nucleotides align to TRBD2. Per the germline V gene, CDR1 is SGHTS and CDR2 is YDEGEE. V lost 0 bases and J lost 4; bases outside the gene matches: 9. This CDR3 region has 17 residues. The CDR3 loop is CASSLGELAGYADTQYF. The CDR3 coding sequence is TGTGCCAGCAGCTTGGGCGAGCTAGCGGGGTATGCAGATACGCAGTATTTT.

In the case of this clone: The junction departs from the called germline gene at one end, perhaps through a read error. This chain links TRBV7-8 with TRBJ2-3; 7 bases align to TRBD2. The CDR3 runs to 15 residues. Looked up from germline, CDR1 is SGHVS and CDR2 is FQNEAQ. This CDR3 is CASNLKRGRTDTQYF. The CDR3 coding sequence is TGTGCCAGCAACTTAAAGCGGGGACGCACAGATACGCAGTATTTT.

There are a few counts of this clone. V and J are TRBV15 and TRBJ2-7; perhaps TRBD1 as D (6 bases). The CDR3 runs to 18 residues. The V end was cut by 0 bases, the J end by 1 base, with 19 bases between. The germline V gene encodes CDR1 LNHNV and CDR2 YYDKDF (reference sequence). In DNA, the CDR3 is TGTGCCACCAGCAGAGACCCTGGGACACCCCTTAAATCCTACGAGCAGTACTTC. This encodes CATSRDPGTPLKSYEQYF.

This clone was recorded once. The V call is TRBV19, the J call TRBJ2-5; 8 bases match TRBD1. The germline V gene has CDR1 LNHDA and CDR2 SQIVND (reference sequence). CDR3 length equals 14 residues. Trimming took 6 bases from V and 5 from J; bases not matched to a gene: 8. Written as DNA, the CDR3 is TGTGCCAGTAGAGACAGGGGCATCGGCGAGACCCAGTACTTC. This sequence encodes CASRDRGIGETQYF.

The rearrangement links TRBV7-9 to TRBJ2-2; D not certain. The length of the CDR3 is 13 residues. V gave up 6 bases and J gave up 2 bases, with 7 bases separating them. Germline values: CDR1 SEHNR, CDR2 FQNEAQ (reference sequence). CDR3 region: CASRDPNTGELFF. In DNA, the CDR3 is TGTGCCAGCAGAGACCCCAACACCGGGGAGCTGTTTTTT.

V usage is TRBV5-1 and J usage is TRBJ2-3; D is possibly TRBD1 (6 bases). Per germline, CDR1 SGHRS and CDR2 YFSETQ. Trimming left V 4 bases short and J 2 bases short, with 11 bases between. This CDR3 is 14 amino acids long. The CDR3 nucleotides are TGCGCCAGCAGCCCGGACAGTCCCACAGATACGCAGTATTTT. Translating gives CASSPDSPTDTQYF.

V usage is TRBV9 and J usage is TRBJ2-2, with D tentatively TRBD1 (6 bases). This CDR3 is 16 amino acids long. CDR1 and CDR2 (germline): SGDLS, YYNGEE. V shed 0 bases and J shed 6 bases, with 15 bases lying between them. The CDR3 coding sequence is TGTGCCAGCAGCGTAGAAGGGGGAACGAGGCCCGGGGAGCTGTTTTTT. It specifies CASSVEGGTRPGELFF.

This clone was seen repeatedly, ten times or more. The sample has other DNA sequences that encode this CDR3 too. The rearrangement uses TRBV7-9 and TRBJ1-4; D gene ambiguous. Germline CDR1 reads SEHNR; CDR2 reads FQNEAQ (reference sequence). V was clipped by 4 bases and J by 3 bases, with 6 bases between them. This CDR3 region has 13 residues. Here the CDR3 reads CASSSGANEKLFF. The CDR3 DNA reads as TGTGCCAGCAGCTCCGGGGCTAATGAAAAACTGTTTTTT.

Details on this clone: The DNA is left out, because the CDR3 cannot be placed on it with certainty; the CDR3 is given as TCRdb lists it. The V call is TRBV21-1, the J call TRBJ1-1. TRBV21-1 is noted as a pseudogene. From its first to its last residue, the CDR3 has 13 amino acids. CDR3 sequence: CASSKWVGGGAFF.

The chain carries TRBV18 and TRBJ2-3; 11 positions match TRBD2. CDR1 is KGHSH and CDR2 is LQKENI in the germline V gene. V gave up 1 base and J gave up 0 bases; unmatched junction bases: 9. There are 19 residues in the CDR3. CDR3 DNA: TGTGCCAGCTCACCACTGTCGCTAGCGGGAGGTGATAGCACAGATACGCAGTATTTT. Translated, it gives CASSPLSLAGGDSTDTQYF.

The CDR3 nucleotides are TGCAGCATTCGAACCGGGACTAGCGGGACCGAGCAGTACTTC. Protein sequence: CSIRTGTSGTEQYF. This sequence joins TRBV29-1 and TRBJ2-7, with 13 bases identical to TRBD2. Germline-derived CDR1 and CDR2 are SQVTM and ANQGSEA. Unmatched junction bases numbered 10, after V lost 8 bases and J lost 6 bases. The CDR3 loop spans 14 amino acids.

The V and J genes are TRBV5-4 and TRBJ2-2; D is uncertain. The V end was cut by 0 bases, the J end by 6 bases, with 9 bases between. This CDR3 spans 14 amino acids. The germline V gene has CDR1 SGHNT and CDR2 YYREEE (reference sequence). CDR3 loop: CASSLGGEAGELFF. The DNA of the CDR3 is TGTGCCAGCAGCTTGGGGGGTGAGGCCGGGGAGCTGTTTTTT.

A note on this clone: One junction end disagrees with the germline gene, perhaps due to a read error. This sequence joins TRBV11-2 and TRBJ2-1; D may be TRBD1 (6 bases). Germline V gene sequence: CDR1 SGHAT, CDR2 FQNNGV. The CDR3 is 14 amino acids. The CDR3 sequence: CASRLGGPPGEQFF. CDR3 bases: TGTGCCAGCAGATTAGGGGGTCCCCCGGGTGAGCAGTTCTTC. The full variable domain, completed using reference TRBV11-2 and TRBJ2-1, is EAGVAQSPRYKIIEKRQSVAFWCNPISGHATLYWYQQILGQGPKLLIQFQNNGVVDDSQLPKDRFSAERLKGVDSTLKIQPAKLEDSAVYLCASRLGGPPGEQFFGPGTRLTVL.

As to this clone: A far larger clone differs by one base, so this is likely a read error. The rearrangement uses TRBV30 and TRBJ2-2, with TRBD2 matching 7 bases. The V gene's germline CDR1 is GTSNPN and CDR2 SVGIG (reference sequence). This CDR3 is 17 amino acids long. The ends lost 7 bases at V and 4 bases at J; junction bases unmatched: 18. The CDR3 region is CASNPTSRMVRTGELFF. The DNA of the CDR3 is TGTGCCTCAAACCCGACTAGCAGGATGGTTCGCACCGGGGAGCTGTTTTTT.

The rearrangement uses TRBV19 and TRBJ2-6; TRBD1 agrees at 8 bases. The length of the CDR3 is 18 residues. J lost 0 bases, V lost 6 bases, and 10 bases had no gene match. Germline loops: CDR1 LNHDA, CDR2 SQIVND (reference sequence). CDR3 DNA: TGTGCCAGTAGCCCAGGACAGGGCAGGTTCTCTGGGGCCAACGTCCTGACTTTC. The encoded protein is CASSPGQGRFSGANVLTF. Drawing the rest from reference TRBV19 and TRBJ2-6, the complete variable domain is DGGITQSPKYLFRKEGQNVTLSCEQNLNHDAMYWYRQDPGQGLRLIYYSQIVNDFQKGDIAEGYSVSREKKESFPLTVTSAQKNPTAFYLCASSPGQGRFSGANVLTFGAGSRLTVL.

In its sample, this clone was seen once. V gene TRBV29-1 combines with J gene TRBJ2-1, with 11 bases lining up with TRBD2. Trimming cost V 7 bases and J 3 bases; bases outside gene matches: 5. The germline V gene encodes CDR1 SQVTM and CDR2 ANQGSEA. The CDR3 is made up of 14 amino acids. CDR3 nucleotide sequence: TGCAGCGCACAGGGACTAGCGGTCTACAATGAGCAGTTCTTC. Its translation is CSAQGLAVYNEQFF.

The J gene is TRBJ2-1, the V gene TRBV5-1, with TRBD2 matching over 8 bases. Looked up from germline, CDR1 is SGHRS and CDR2 is YFSETQ. The CDR3 sequence is 16 residues long. Trimming cost V 6 bases and J 8 bases; bases outside gene matches: 16. The CDR3 coding sequence is TGCGCCAGCACCCTGGGTGCGGGAGGAGGGGTCGATGAGCAGTTCTTC. Its protein is CASTLGAGGGVDEQFF.